This TCR beta chain was found in a study of T cell responses to AZD1222 COVID-19 vaccine. V gave up 8 bases and J gave up 4 bases, with 14 bases separating them. CDR3 length: 13 amino acids. The germline CDR1 and CDR2 sequences are MNHEY and SVGAGI. As concerns this clone: No antigen is known for it.

General study findings and limits: Only after the peak T cell response were repertoires sampled. The donor group comprised mostly white British people and more females; the analysis possibly underestimated clonal diversity.

TCRdb's table, derived via immunoSEQ multiplex PCR, lists solely in-frame clones and lacks some. The profile shows tens of thousands of clones, over 80% of them singletons. Sequenced here: peripheral blood, sampled 28 days after the second dose of the MenACWY control vaccine. J is TRBJ1-1 and V is TRBV6-5; D unclear. The sequence came from an adult who received the MenACWY meningococcal vaccine as a control. The CDR3 nucleotides are TGTGCCAGCCACGTCCAGGCCTTCACTGAAGCTTTCTTT. As protein: CASHVQAFTEAFF.